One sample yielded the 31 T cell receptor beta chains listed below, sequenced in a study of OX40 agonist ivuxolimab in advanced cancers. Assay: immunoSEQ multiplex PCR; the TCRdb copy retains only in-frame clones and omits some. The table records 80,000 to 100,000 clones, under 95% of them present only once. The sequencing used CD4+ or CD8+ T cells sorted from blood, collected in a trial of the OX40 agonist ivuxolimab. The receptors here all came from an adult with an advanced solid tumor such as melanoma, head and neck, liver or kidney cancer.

The CDR3 DNA reads as TGTGCCAGCAGCCCCTCGGGACTAGCGGGAGTCGATGAGCAGTTCTTC. It yields the protein CASSPSGLAGVDEQFF. The V and J genes are TRBV9 and TRBJ2-1, with TRBD2 identical over 14 bases. J gave up 8 bases and V 4 bases, and 8 bases lay outside the gene matches. The CDR3 covers 16 residues. Germline CDR1 reads SGDLS; CDR2 reads YYNGEE.

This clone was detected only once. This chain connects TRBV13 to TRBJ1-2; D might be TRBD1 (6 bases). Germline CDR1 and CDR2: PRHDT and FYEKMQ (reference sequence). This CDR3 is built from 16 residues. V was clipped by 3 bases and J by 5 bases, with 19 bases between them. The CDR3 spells CASSLGIRGGGYGYTF. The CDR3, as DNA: TGTGCCAGCAGCTTGGGGATCAGGGGTGGAGGATATGGCTACACCTTC. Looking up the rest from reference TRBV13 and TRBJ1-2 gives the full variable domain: AAGVIQSPRHLIKEKRETATLKCYPIPRHDTVYWYQQGPGQDPQFLISFYEKMQSDKGSIPDRFSAQQFSDYHSELNMSSLELGDSALYFCASSLGIRGGGYGYTFGSGTRLTVV.

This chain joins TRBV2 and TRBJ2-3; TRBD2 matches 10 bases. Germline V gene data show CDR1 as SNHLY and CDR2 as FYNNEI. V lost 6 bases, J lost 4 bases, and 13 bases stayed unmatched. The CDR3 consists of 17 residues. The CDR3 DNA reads TGTGCCAGCAGATCAGCGGGAGGGCCTATCATTTCAGATACGCAGTATTTT. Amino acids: CASRSAGGPIISDTQYF.

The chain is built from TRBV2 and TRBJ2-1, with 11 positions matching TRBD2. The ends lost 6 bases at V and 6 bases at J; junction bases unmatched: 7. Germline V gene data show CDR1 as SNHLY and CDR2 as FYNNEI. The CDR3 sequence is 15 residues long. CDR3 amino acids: CASRALAGVGNEQFF. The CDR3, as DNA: TGTGCCAGCAGAGCACTAGCGGGAGTAGGCAATGAGCAGTTCTTC.

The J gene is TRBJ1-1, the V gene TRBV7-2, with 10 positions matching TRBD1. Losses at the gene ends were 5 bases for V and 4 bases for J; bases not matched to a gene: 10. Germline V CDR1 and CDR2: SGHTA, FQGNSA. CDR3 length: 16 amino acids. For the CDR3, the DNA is TGTGCCAGCAGCCCTACGGACAGGGGGTTGAGCACTGAAGCTTTCTTT. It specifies CASSPTDRGLSTEAFF.

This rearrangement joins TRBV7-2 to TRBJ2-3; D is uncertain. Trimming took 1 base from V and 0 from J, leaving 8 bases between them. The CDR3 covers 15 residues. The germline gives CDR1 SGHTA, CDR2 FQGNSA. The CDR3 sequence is CASSLDYLSTDTQYF. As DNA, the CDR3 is TGTGCCAGCAGCTTAGACTACCTTAGCACAGATACGCAGTATTTT.

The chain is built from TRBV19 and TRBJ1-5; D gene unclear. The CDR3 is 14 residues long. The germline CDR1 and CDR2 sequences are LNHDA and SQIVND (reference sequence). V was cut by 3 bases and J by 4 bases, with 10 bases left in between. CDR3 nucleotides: TGTGCCAGTAGTATGAGAGACACTAATCAGCCCCAGCATTTT. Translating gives CASSMRDTNQPQHF.

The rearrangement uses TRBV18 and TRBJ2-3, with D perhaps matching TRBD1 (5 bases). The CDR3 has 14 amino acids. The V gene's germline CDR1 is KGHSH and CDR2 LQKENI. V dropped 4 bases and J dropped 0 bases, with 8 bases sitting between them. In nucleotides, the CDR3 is TGTGCCAGCTCACGGGGCGGAAGCACAGATACGCAGTATTTT. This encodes CASSRGGSTDTQYF.

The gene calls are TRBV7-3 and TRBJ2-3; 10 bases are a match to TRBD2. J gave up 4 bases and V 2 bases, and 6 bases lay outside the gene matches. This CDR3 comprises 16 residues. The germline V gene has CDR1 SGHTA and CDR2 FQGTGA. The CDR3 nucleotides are TGTGCCAGCAGCTTATGGGCTAGCGGGAGTGCAGATACGCAGTATTTT. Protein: CASSLWASGSADTQYF.

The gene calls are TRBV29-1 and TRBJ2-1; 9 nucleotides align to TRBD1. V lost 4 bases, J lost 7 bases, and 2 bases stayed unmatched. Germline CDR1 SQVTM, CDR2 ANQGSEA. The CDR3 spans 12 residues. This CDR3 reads CSVGDRGNEQFF. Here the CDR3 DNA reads TGCAGCGTTGGAGACAGGGGGAATGAGCAGTTCTTC.

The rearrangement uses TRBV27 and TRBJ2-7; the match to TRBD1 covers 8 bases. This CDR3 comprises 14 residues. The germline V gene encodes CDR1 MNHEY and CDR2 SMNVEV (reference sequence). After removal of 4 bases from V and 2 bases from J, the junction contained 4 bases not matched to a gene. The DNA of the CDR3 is TGTGCCAGCAGTTGGGAGACAGGGGCCTACGAGCAGTACTTC. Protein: CASSWETGAYEQYF.

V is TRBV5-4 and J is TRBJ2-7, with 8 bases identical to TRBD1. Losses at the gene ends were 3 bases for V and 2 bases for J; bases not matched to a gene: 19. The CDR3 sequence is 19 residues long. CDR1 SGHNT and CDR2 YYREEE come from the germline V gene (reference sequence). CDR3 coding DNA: TGTGCCAGCAGCTCCCAGACCGGGACAGGCTTACTTCCGACCTACGAGCAGTACTTC. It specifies CASSSQTGTGLLPTYEQYF.

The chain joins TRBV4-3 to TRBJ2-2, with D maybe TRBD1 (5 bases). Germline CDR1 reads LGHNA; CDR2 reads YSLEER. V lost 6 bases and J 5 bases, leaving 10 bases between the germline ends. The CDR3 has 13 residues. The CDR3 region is CASSGARTGELFF. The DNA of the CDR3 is TGCGCCAGCAGTGGGGCGCGGACCGGGGAGCTGTTTTTT.

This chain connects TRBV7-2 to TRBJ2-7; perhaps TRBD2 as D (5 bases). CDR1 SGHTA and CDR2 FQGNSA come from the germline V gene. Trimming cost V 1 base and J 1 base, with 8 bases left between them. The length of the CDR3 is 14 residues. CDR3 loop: CASSLVRGSYEQYF. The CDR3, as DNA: TGTGCCAGCAGCTTAGTCAGAGGGTCCTACGAGCAGTACTTC.

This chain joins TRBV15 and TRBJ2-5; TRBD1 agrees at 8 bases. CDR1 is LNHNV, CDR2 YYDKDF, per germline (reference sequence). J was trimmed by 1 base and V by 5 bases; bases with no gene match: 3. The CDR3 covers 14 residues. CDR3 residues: CATSGGQAQETQYF. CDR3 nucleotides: TGTGCCACCAGCGGGGGACAGGCCCAAGAGACCCAGTACTTC.

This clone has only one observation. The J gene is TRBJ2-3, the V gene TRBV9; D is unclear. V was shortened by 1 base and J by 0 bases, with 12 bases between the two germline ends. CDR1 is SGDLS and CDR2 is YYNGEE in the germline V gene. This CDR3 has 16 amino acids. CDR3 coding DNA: TGTGCCAGCAGCGTATTAGCTACAGTAAGCACAGATACGCAGTATTTT. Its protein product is CASSVLATVSTDTQYF.

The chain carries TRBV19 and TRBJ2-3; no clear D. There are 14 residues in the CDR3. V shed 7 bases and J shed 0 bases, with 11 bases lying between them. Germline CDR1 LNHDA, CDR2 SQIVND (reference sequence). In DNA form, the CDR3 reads TGTGCCAGTAATTCGGGCCTGAGCACAGATACGCAGTATTTT. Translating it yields CASNSGLSTDTQYF.

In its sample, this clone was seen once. The CDR3 region is CASSLEAAGNTIYF. The DNA for the CDR3 is TGTGCCAGCAGCTTAGAGGCAGCTGGAAACACCATATATTTT. The chain links TRBV7-9 to TRBJ1-3; D is unclear. The CDR3 runs to 14 residues. Per germline, CDR1 SEHNR and CDR2 FQNEAQ (reference sequence). With 1 base removed from V and 2 bases from J, the gap between germline ends came to 6 bases.

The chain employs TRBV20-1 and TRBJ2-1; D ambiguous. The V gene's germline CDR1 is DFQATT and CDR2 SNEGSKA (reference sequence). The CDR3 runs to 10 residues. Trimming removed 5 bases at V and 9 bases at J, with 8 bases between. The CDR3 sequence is CSASNPEQFF. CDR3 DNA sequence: TGCAGTGCTTCAAACCCTGAGCAGTTCTTC.

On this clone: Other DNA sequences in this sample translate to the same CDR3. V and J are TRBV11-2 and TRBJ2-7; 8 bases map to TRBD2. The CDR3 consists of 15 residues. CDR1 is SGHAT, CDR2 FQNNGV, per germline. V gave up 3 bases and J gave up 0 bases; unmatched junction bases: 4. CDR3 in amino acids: CASSFLAGGSYEQYF. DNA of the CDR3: TGTGCCAGCAGCTTTTTGGCGGGAGGCTCCTACGAGCAGTACTTC.

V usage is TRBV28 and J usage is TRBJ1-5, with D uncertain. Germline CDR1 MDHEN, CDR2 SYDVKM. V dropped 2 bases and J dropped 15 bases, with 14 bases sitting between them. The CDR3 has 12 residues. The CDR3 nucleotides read TGTGCCAGCAGTTTAGAGCGGGCAGTTCGGCATTTT. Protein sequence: CASSLERAVRHF.

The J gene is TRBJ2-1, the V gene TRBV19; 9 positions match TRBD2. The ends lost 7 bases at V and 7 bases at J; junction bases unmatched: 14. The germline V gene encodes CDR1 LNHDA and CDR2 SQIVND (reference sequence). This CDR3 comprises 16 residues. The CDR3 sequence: CASTPQPGLARNEQFF. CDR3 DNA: TGTGCCAGTACACCCCAACCGGGACTAGCCCGGAATGAGCAGTTCTTC.

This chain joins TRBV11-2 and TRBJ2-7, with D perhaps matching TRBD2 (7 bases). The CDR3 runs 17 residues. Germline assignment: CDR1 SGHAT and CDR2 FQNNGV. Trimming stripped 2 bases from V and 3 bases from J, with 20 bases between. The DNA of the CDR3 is TGTGCCAGCAGCTTAAGGGGGGGTAGCGACAGATACTACGAGCAGTACTTC. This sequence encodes CASSLRGGSDRYYEQYF.

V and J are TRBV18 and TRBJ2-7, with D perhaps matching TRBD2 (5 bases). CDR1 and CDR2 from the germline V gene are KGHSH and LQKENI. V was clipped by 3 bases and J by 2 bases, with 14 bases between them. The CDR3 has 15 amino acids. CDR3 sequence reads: CASSPPNSGTYEQYF. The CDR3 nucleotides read TGTGCCAGCTCACCCCCGAACAGCGGAACCTACGAGCAGTACTTC. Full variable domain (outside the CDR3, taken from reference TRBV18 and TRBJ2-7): NAGVMQNPRHLVRRRGQEARLRCSPMKGHSHVYWYRQLPEEGLKFMVYLQKENIIDESGMPKERFSAEFPKEGPSILRIQQVVRGDSAAYFCASSPPNSGTYEQYFGPGTRLTVT.

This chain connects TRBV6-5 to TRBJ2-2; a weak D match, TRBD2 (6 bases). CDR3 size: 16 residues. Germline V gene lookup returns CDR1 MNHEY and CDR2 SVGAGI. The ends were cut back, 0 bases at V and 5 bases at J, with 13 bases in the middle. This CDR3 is CASSYSYGSRTGELFF. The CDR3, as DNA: TGTGCCAGCAGTTACTCCTACGGGAGTCGAACCGGGGAGCTGTTTTTT.

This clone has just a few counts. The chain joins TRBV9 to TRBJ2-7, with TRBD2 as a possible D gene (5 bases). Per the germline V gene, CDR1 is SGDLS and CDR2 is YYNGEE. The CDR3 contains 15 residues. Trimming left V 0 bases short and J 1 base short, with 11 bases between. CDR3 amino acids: CASSVGGGFSYEQYF. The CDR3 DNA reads TGTGCCAGCAGCGTAGGTGGAGGCTTTTCCTACGAGCAGTACTTC.

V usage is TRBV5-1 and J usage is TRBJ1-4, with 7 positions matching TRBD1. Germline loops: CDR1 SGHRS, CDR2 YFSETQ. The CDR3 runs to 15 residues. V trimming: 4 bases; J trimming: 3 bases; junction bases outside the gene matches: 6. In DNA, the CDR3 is TGCGCCAGCAGCATTACAGGGGCTTCTAATGAAAAACTGTTTTTT. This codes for CASSITGASNEKLFF. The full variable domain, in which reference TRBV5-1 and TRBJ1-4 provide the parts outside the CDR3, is KAGVTQTPRYLIKTRGQQVTLSCSPISGHRSVSWYQQTPGQGLQFLFEYFSETQRNKGNFPGRFSGRQFSNSRSEMNVSTLELGDSALYLCASSITGASNEKLFFGSGTQLSVL.

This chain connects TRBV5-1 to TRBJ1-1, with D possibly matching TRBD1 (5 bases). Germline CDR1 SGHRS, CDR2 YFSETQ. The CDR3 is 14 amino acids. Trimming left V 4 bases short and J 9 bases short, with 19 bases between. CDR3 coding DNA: TGCGCCAGCAGCCCGGAAAGCGGGCAGGGTAAAGCTTTCTTT. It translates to CASSPESGQGKAFF.

CDR3 loop: CSVPAGDWETQYF. CDR3 nucleotide sequence: TGCAGCGTTCCGGCAGGGGATTGGGAGACCCAGTACTTC. The gene calls are TRBV29-1 and TRBJ2-5; the D gene is possibly TRBD1 (6 bases). Germline values: CDR1 SQVTM, CDR2 ANQGSEA. V lost 5 bases, J lost 5 bases, and 15 bases lay in between. The CDR3 has 13 residues.

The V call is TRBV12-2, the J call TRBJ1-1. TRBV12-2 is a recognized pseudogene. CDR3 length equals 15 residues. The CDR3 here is CASRLVRLSDTEAFF. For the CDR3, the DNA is TGTGCAAGTCGCTTAGTGCGTTTAAGTGATACTGAAGCTTTCTTT.

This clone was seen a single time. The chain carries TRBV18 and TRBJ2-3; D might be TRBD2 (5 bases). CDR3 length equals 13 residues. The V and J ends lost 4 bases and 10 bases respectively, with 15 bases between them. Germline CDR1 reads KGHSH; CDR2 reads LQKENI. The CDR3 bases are TGTGCCAGCTCACTAATCGGACGGGAAGCGCAGTATTTT. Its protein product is CASSLIGREAQYF.